These 7 T cell receptor beta chains were sequenced from one sample in a study of blood T cells in healthy people across ages. A second roughly 6 to 11 cycle PCR used barcoded and J-beta primers. TCRdb used MiXCR to reprocess the 5' RACE reads, holding one entry per CDR3 protein. The sample has approximately 900,000 distinct CDR3 sequences; around 48% are singletons. Sequencing was carried out using blood. All receptors come from a man aged 30 to 39 in good health.

The gene calls are TRBV10-3 and TRBJ1-5; D gene ambiguous. The V gene's germline CDR1 is ENHRY and CDR2 SYGVKD. The CDR3 totals 16 residues. V was pared by 2 bases and J by 1 base, with 12 bases between. The CDR3 DNA is TGTGCCATCAGTGAGGGTCGGGGAGAAAGCAATCAGCCCCAGCATTTT. This gives the protein CAISEGRGESNQPQHF.

The chain uses TRBV20-1 and TRBJ2-7; TRBD2 matches 9 bases. CDR1 is DFQATT, CDR2 SNEGSKA, per germline (reference sequence). The CDR3 has 18 amino acids. The ends lost 3 bases at V and 0 bases at J; junction bases unmatched: 15. CDR3 nucleotides: TGCAGTGCTAGCCTTCCGGGACTAGCTTCTGCTACCTCCTACGAGCAGTACTTC. It yields the protein CSASLPGLASATSYEQYF.

This chain links TRBV7-9 with TRBJ1-2; 8 positions match TRBD1. Germline V gene lookup returns CDR1 SEHNR and CDR2 FQNEAQ (reference sequence). The CDR3 is made up of 17 amino acids. V shed 4 bases, J shed 7 bases, and the junction held 17 bases outside the gene matches. CDR3 amino acids: CASSSTPKQGDQGGYTF. The CDR3 region has the DNA TGTGCCAGCAGCTCAACCCCCAAACAGGGGGATCAGGGTGGCTACACCTTC.

V gene TRBV7-2 combines with J gene TRBJ2-2, with D possibly being TRBD2 (5 bases). The CDR3 runs 15 residues. Between the trimmed V and J ends, which lost 6 bases and 4 bases, there was a span of 15 bases. CDR1 and CDR2 from the germline V gene are SGHTA and FQGNSA. CDR3 protein: CASSTRAEGTGELFF. For the CDR3, the DNA is TGTGCCAGCAGTACGAGGGCTGAGGGCACCGGGGAGCTGTTTTTT.

The chain employs TRBV6-2 or TRBV6-3 and TRBJ2-7, with D perhaps TRBD1 (6 bases). CDR1 and CDR2 from the germline V gene are MNHEY and SVGEGT. The CDR3 is 14 amino acids. The V gene lost 6 bases and the J gene lost 7 bases, with 19 bases spanning the gap. CDR3 loop: CASSSRQAALEQYF. In nucleotides, the CDR3 is TGTGCCAGCAGCTCGAGACAGGCCGCCCTGGAGCAGTACTTC.

This clonotype was counted ten times or more. The rearrangement uses TRBV9 and TRBJ2-3; 10 positions match TRBD1. The CDR3 has 16 residues. Germline V gene sequence: CDR1 SGDLS, CDR2 YYNGEE. Germline trimming cut 3 bases from V and 3 bases from J; bases unmatched to any gene: 7. The CDR3: CASSGGTGVGTDTQYF. In DNA form, the CDR3 reads TGTGCCAGCAGCGGTGGGACAGGGGTAGGAACAGATACGCAGTATTTT.

This clonotype was observed a handful of times. This rearrangement joins TRBV27 to TRBJ2-7; D is ambiguous. The CDR3 is 14 residues long. V lost 5 bases to trimming and J lost 2 bases, with 13 bases between them. Germline V gene sequence: CDR1 MNHEY, CDR2 SMNVEV (reference sequence). The CDR3 loop is CASSREESPYEQYF. CDR3 DNA: TGTGCCAGCAGTAGAGAGGAGTCGCCCTACGAGCAGTACTTC.